The 24 T cell receptor beta chains reported below all come from one sample, sequenced in a study of T cell changes during pregnancy in multiple sclerosis. Measured with immunoSEQ multiplex PCR; TCRdb has only the in-frame clones, and not every one. Altogether over 45,000 clones are present, about 91% being singletons, with the ten largest covering around 2.1%. The sample consisted of peripheral blood, taken in the third trimester of pregnancy. The receptor set was obtained from a female donor with multiple sclerosis, enrolled in a pregnancy study.

This clone was seen more than once but under ten times. The chain employs TRBV5-1 and TRBJ2-7; 10 positions agree with TRBD2. Germline trimming cut 2 bases from V and 2 bases from J; bases unmatched to any gene: 4. Germline CDR1 and CDR2: SGHRS and YFSETQ. This CDR3 has 15 residues. The CDR3 DNA reads TGCGCCAGCAGCTTCGCCGGGACTAGCGCCTACGAGCAGTACTTC. Amino acids: CASSFAGTSAYEQYF.

This chain connects TRBV27 to TRBJ2-1, with TRBD2 identical over 10 bases. The CDR3 is 17 residues long. Germline CDR1 reads MNHEY; CDR2 reads SMNVEV (reference sequence). Unmatched junction bases numbered 7, after V lost 5 bases and J lost 0 bases. DNA of the CDR3: TGTGCCAGCAGTAAAGGACTAGCGGCTTCCTCCTACAATGAGCAGTTCTTC. This encodes CASSKGLAASSYNEQFF.

This chain uses TRBV6-5 with TRBJ2-3; D gene unclear. Trimming pared 0 bases from V and 8 bases from J, leaving 12 bases between. Per the germline V gene, CDR1 is MNHEY and CDR2 is SVGAGI. The CDR3 length is 14 residues. The CDR3 DNA follows: TGTGCCAGCAGTTACTCGAGATCGGGTTCTACGCAGTATTTT. Its translation is CASSYSRSGSTQYF.

This chain joins TRBV18 and TRBJ2-5; 9 bases align to TRBD2. The CDR3 has 15 residues. Losses at the gene ends were 1 base for V and 5 bases for J; bases not matched to a gene: 5. Germline CDR1 and CDR2: KGHSH and LQKENI. The CDR3 DNA sequence: TGTGCCAGCTCACCACTAGCGGGAGTAGGGGAGACCCAGTACTTC. Its protein product is CASSPLAGVGETQYF.

The genes are TRBV7-6 and TRBJ2-2; D perhaps matches TRBD1 (6 bases). Germline values: CDR1 SGHVS, CDR2 FNYEAQ. This CDR3 has 19 residues. V was trimmed by 5 bases and J by 0 bases, leaving 22 bases between them. CDR3 coding DNA: TGTGCCAGCAGCCCCTCAGCCACAGGGAAGGCGGCGAACACCGGGGAGCTGTTTTTT. Its translation is CASSPSATGKAANTGELFF.

The chain has TRBV19 and TRBJ1-2, with 9 nucleotides matching TRBD1. CDR3 length equals 15 residues. From germline, CDR1 is LNHDA and CDR2 SQIVND (reference sequence). Trimming at V came to 3 bases and at J to 6 bases, leaving 8 bases not matched to a gene. The CDR3: CASSIETGGTHGYTF. DNA for the CDR3: TGTGCCAGTAGTATTGAAACAGGGGGCACCCATGGCTACACCTTC. Full variable domain (missing parts from reference TRBV19 and TRBJ1-2): DGGITQSPKYLFRKEGQNVTLSCEQNLNHDAMYWYRQDPGQGLRLIYYSQIVNDFQKGDIAEGYSVSREKKESFPLTVTSAQKNPTAFYLCASSIETGGTHGYTFGSGTRLTVV.

The J gene is TRBJ1-1, the V gene TRBV5-1; a possible D gene is TRBD1 (5 bases). CDR3 length: 14 amino acids. Between the trimmed V and J ends, which lost 0 bases and 6 bases, there was a span of 12 bases. The germline V gene encodes CDR1 SGHRS and CDR2 YFSETQ. Here the CDR3 DNA reads TGCGCCAGCAGCTTGGGGGGCGGCACGGCTGAAGCTTTCTTT. Translated, it gives CASSLGGGTAEAFF.

This chain links TRBV9 with TRBJ2-6; D perhaps matches TRBD1 (6 bases). The CDR3 is 17 residues long. Germline V gene data show CDR1 as SGDLS and CDR2 as YYNGEE. Trimming removed 4 bases at V and 2 bases at J, with 16 bases between. CDR3 sequence reads: CASSIRGDRPGANVLTF. CDR3 DNA: TGTGCCAGCAGCATCCGGGGCGACAGGCCTGGGGCCAACGTCCTGACTTTC.

This chain uses TRBV6-6 with TRBJ1-3; D not resolved. Between the trimmed V and J ends, which lost 6 bases and 0 bases, there was a span of 9 bases. Germline CDR1 MNHNY, CDR2 SVGAGI (reference sequence). The CDR3 contains 14 residues. The DNA of the CDR3 is TGTGCCAGCAGGGAGGGCCTCTCTGGAAACACCATATATTTT. This gives the protein CASREGLSGNTIYF.

This clone was found a few times. The gene calls are TRBV5-4 and TRBJ2-1, with 8 bases matching TRBD2. Trimming took 3 bases from V and 4 from J; bases not matched to a gene: 9. Per the germline V gene, CDR1 is SGHNT and CDR2 is YYREEE (reference sequence). This CDR3 is built from 16 residues. The CDR3 loop reads CASSWAGTRGYNEQFF. CDR3 in DNA: TGTGCCAGCAGCTGGGCCGGGACTAGAGGGTACAATGAGCAGTTCTTC.

This clone was observed once. The chain uses TRBV7-9 and TRBJ2-7; TRBD2 matches 13 bases. The CDR3 is 15 amino acids. Trimming cost V 3 bases and J 2 bases; bases outside gene matches: 1. Germline assignment: CDR1 SEHNR and CDR2 FQNEAQ (reference sequence). CDR3 coding DNA: TGTGCCAGCAGCTTTACTAGCGGGAGGGCCTACGAGCAGTACTTC. This sequence encodes CASSFTSGRAYEQYF. Full variable domain (missing parts from reference TRBV7-9 and TRBJ2-7): DTGVSQNPRHKITKRGQNVTFRCDPISEHNRLYWYRQTLGQGPEFLTYFQNEAQLEKSRLLSDRFSAERPKGSFSTLEIQRTEQGDSAMYLCASSFTSGRAYEQYFGPGTRLTVT.

The genes are TRBV15 and TRBJ2-1, with TRBD2 identical over 9 bases. Trimming cost V 5 bases and J 7 bases; bases outside gene matches: 12. The CDR3 extends over 16 amino acids. The germline V gene has CDR1 LNHNV and CDR2 YYDKDF (reference sequence). The DNA for the CDR3 is TGTGCCACCAGCGAAAACCCGGCGGGAGGGTGGAATGAGCAGTTCTTC. Protein: CATSENPAGGWNEQFF. The full variable domain, its missing parts supplied by reference TRBV15 and TRBJ2-1, is DAMVIQNPRYQVTQFGKPVTLSCSQTLNHNVMYWYQQKSSQAPKLLFHYYDKDFNNEADTPDNFQSRRPNTSFCFLDIRSPGLGDTAMYLCATSENPAGGWNEQFFGPGTRLTVL.

V is TRBV6-1 and J is TRBJ1-4; D is unresolved. Germline V CDR1 and CDR2: MNHNS, SASEGT. Deletions cut 2 bases from V and 0 bases from J, with 10 bases between. The CDR3 spans 16 residues. CDR3 protein: CASSENRFATNEKLFF. In nucleotides, the CDR3 is TGTGCCAGCAGTGAAAACAGATTTGCAACTAATGAAAAACTGTTTTTT.

This clone was seen a few times. This chain joins TRBV6-6 and TRBJ2-3; 8 positions match TRBD2. The CDR3 is made up of 16 amino acids. Germline values: CDR1 MNHNY, CDR2 SVGAGI (reference sequence). V shed 6 bases and J 6 bases; nucleotides not matched to a gene: 14. The CDR3 here is CASSPTLGLVTDTQYF. CDR3 DNA: TGTGCCAGCAGCCCAACTTTGGGACTAGTAACCGATACGCAGTATTTT.

The chain recombines TRBV11-1 with TRBJ2-2; D gene unclear. The CDR3 extends over 16 amino acids. V was pared by 7 bases and J by 0 bases, with 15 bases between. Germline V gene data show CDR1 as SGHAT and CDR2 as FQDESV (reference sequence). This CDR3 is CASTPLGQANTGELFF. As DNA, the CDR3 is TGTGCCAGCACCCCCTTGGGCCAGGCGAACACCGGGGAGCTGTTTTTT.

The chain combines TRBV15 with TRBJ2-4; TRBD2 matches at 12 bases. The V segment lost 5 bases and the J segment 0 bases; nucleotides outside the gene matches: 14. CDR3 length equals 20 residues. Germline-derived CDR1 and CDR2 are LNHNV and YYDKDF (reference sequence). In nucleotides, the CDR3 is TGTGCCACCAGCGTCGGAGGGCTAGCGGGAGGGTTACTAGCCAAAAACATTCAGTACTTC. Encoded protein: CATSVGGLAGGLLAKNIQYF.

The genes are TRBV27 and TRBJ2-2; no clear D. V lost 4 bases and J lost 7, with 7 bases in between. Looked up from germline, CDR1 is MNHEY and CDR2 is SMNVEV (reference sequence). This CDR3 has 12 residues. CDR3 residues: CASSSHGGELFF. The CDR3 region has the DNA TGTGCCAGCAGTTCCCACGGCGGGGAGCTGTTTTTT.

This clone occurred once. The V call is TRBV7-9, the J call TRBJ2-7; D is uncertain. Germline lookup yields CDR1 SEHNR and CDR2 FQNEAQ (reference sequence). V was trimmed by 2 bases and J by 0 bases, leaving 5 bases between them. This CDR3 is 13 amino acids long. The CDR3, as DNA: TGTGCCAGCAGCTTAATGAGCTCCTACGAGCAGTACTTC. It encodes CASSLMSSYEQYF.

V is TRBV5-1 and J is TRBJ2-1; 8 bases align to TRBD2. Germline V CDR1 and CDR2: SGHRS, YFSETQ. The CDR3 is 16 residues long. The ends lost 0 bases at V and 8 bases at J; junction bases unmatched: 10. The CDR3 DNA sequence: TGCGCCAGCAGCTTGGCGGGGGGGGTCCTTTCAGATGAGCAGTTCTTC. Its translation is CASSLAGGVLSDEQFF.

This clone was counted a few times. The J gene is TRBJ1-1, the V gene TRBV7-2; the D is unclear. Trimming removed 5 bases at V and 1 base at J, with 11 bases between. Germline-derived CDR1 and CDR2 are SGHTA and FQGNSA. This CDR3 is 14 amino acids long. CDR3 bases: TGTGCCAGCAGCCCCGGACGGGGGAACACTGAAGCTTTCTTT. As protein: CASSPGRGNTEAFF.

The CDR3 region is CASRPDREAYNEQFF. Here the CDR3 DNA reads TGTGCCAGCAGACCCGACAGGGAGGCCTACAATGAGCAGTTCTTC. The V gene is TRBV28, the J gene TRBJ2-1, with TRBD1 as a possible D gene (7 bases). Per germline, CDR1 MDHEN and CDR2 SYDVKM. V lost 6 bases, J lost 2 bases, and 14 bases lay in between. This CDR3 is built from 15 residues.

V is TRBV6-5 and J is TRBJ2-3; D is ambiguous. The CDR3 runs 14 residues. V was clipped by 2 bases and J by 7 bases, with 13 bases between them. Looked up from germline, CDR1 is MNHEY and CDR2 is SVGAGI. The CDR3 DNA is TGTGCCAGCAGTTACGGGCAGTCTATTAATACGCAGTATTTT. Its protein is CASSYGQSINTQYF.

This sequence joins TRBV4-3 and TRBJ2-1, with TRBD1 matching over 9 bases. The CDR3 runs to 22 residues. J gave up 7 bases and V 2 bases, and 27 bases lay outside the gene matches. Per the germline V gene, CDR1 is LGHNA and CDR2 is YSLEER. The CDR3: CASSQRERPRPTGTGYRNEQFF. In DNA, the CDR3 is TGCGCCAGCAGCCAAAGGGAACGACCCCGCCCGACCGGGACAGGGTATCGGAATGAGCAGTTCTTC.

The chain is built from TRBV7-2 and TRBJ2-1; TRBD2 matches 9 bases. The CDR3 totals 15 residues. Germline CDR1 reads SGHTA; CDR2 reads FQGNSA. V shed 5 bases and J 6 bases; nucleotides not matched to a gene: 8. The CDR3, as DNA: TGTGCCAGCAGCCCCCCTAGCGGGATTCGCAATGAGCAGTTCTTC. Its translation: CASSPPSGIRNEQFF.